By proportion, the clone carrying this T cell receptor beta chain is medium-sized. Its antigen is not identified. This sample stems from a study of post-analysis software for immune sequencing data. Study background: Several disease courses (relapsing-remitting, secondary progressive and progressive-relapsing) of multiple sclerosis were included.

Points from the study as a whole: Roughly 5 TRBV segments, including TRBV5-6, TRBV5-1 and TRBV20-1, were more frequent in patients than controls. Strong co-clustering by F measure was evident for samples that had been prepared in the same batch. The normalized Chao1 diversity of multiple sclerosis patients was significantly lower than that of controls.

V lost 5 bases, J lost 4 bases, and 8 bases stayed unmatched. The CDR3 is 15 residues long. Germline V gene sequence: CDR1 SEHNR, CDR2 FQNEAQ (reference sequence). The TCR beta cDNA libraries contained unique molecular identifiers. MiXCR was run by TCRdb on the PCR reads, yielding one entry per CDR3 protein. Here the sample spans roughly 160,000 distinct CDR3 sequences, 35% to 40% being singletons. V and J are TRBV7-9 and TRBJ2-3; 8 bases are shared with TRBD1. Sequencing used blood, obtained after autologous hematopoietic stem cell transplantation. The TCR comes from a girl under 18 with multiple sclerosis. The CDR3 nucleotides are TGTGCCAGCAGCCCTGACAGGGGTTGGGCAGATACGCAGTATTTT. This codes for CASSPDRGWADTQYF.